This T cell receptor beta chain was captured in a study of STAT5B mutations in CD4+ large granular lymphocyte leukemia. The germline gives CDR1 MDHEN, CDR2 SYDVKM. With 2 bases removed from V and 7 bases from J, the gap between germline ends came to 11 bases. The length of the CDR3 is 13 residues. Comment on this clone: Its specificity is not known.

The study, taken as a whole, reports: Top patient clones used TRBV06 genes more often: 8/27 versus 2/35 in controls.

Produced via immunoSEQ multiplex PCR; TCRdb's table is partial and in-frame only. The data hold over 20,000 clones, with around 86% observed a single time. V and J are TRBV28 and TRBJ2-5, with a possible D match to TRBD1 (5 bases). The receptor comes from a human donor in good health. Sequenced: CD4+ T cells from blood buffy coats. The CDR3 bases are TGTGCCAGCAGTTTACGACAGCGATGGACCCAGTACTTC. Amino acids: CASSLRQRWTQYF.